Reported below is one TCR beta chain. This entry comes from a study of graft-versus-host responses after intestinal transplantation. Background on the study: Every one of the recipients received anti-thymocyte globulin induction and afterwards took tacrolimus and steroids for about 3 years.

Germline V gives CDR1 MGHRA, CDR2 YSYEKL. The length of the CDR3 is 18 residues. With 0 bases clipped from V and 4 bases from J, the junction kept 10 bases outside the gene matches. Clones were read by immunoSEQ multiplex PCR, and TCRdb kept only the in-frame ones, dropping some. The data show 18,000 or so clones, roughly 94% seen once. The sample here was PBMCs, taken 23 days after intestinal transplant. This clonotype was sampled from a human patient who received an intestinal transplant, so some T cells may come from the graft donor. The chain carries TRBV4-1 and TRBJ1-5, with TRBD1 identical over 9 bases. The CDR3 reads CASSQDEIIDRGNQPQHF. CDR3 sequence (DNA): TGCGCCAGCAGCCAAGACGAAATAATTGACAGGGGGAATCAGCCCCAGCATTTT.